These T cell receptor beta chains were read from a single sample in a study of blood T cells in healthy people across ages. From the 5' RACE reads, TCRdb called clonotypes with MiXCR, one entry per CDR3 protein. Among about 1.8 million distinct CDR3 sequences, about 49% were seen once, and the ten largest hold roughly 2.1%. Source material: blood. The receptors stem from a woman aged 40 to 55 in good health. CDR3s leave out the opening cysteine and the closing phenylalanine or tryptophan.

TRBV4-1	TRBJ2-5	ASSQDFWGAKGETQY
TRBV5-1	TRBJ2-5	ASRDLREETQY
TRBV9	TRBJ2-3	ASSDPTLAIDTQY
TRBV5-1	TRBJ2-5	ASSFWRGGEETQY
TRBV18	TRBJ2-5	ASSPMVTEQETQY
TRBV13	TRBJ2-1	ASSLGRSRAGHEQF
TRBV7-2	TRBJ2-3	ASSSPGAADTQY
TRBV7-3	TRBJ2-5	ASSLNDRERGVETQY
TRBV6-5	TRBJ2-7	ASRSGLPGDEQY
TRBV9	TRBJ1-2	ATRGNSYT
TRBV12-3/TRBV12-4	TRBJ2-5	ASSTSGQGLGETQY
TRBV2	TRBJ2-1	ASSEKGSPNEQF
TRBV7-2	TRBJ1-1	ASIWGGENTEAF
TRBV20-1	TRBJ1-2	SARDPGDMSGYT
TRBV9	TRBJ1-1	ASSVVAGREAF
TRBV27	TRBJ1-4	ASILDLPREKLF
TRBV7-6	TRBJ1-6	ASSLWGDGNSPLH
TRBV7-2	TRBJ2-3	ASSLPHPSDTQY
TRBV7-2	TRBJ1-4	ASSPSGTWDEKLF
TRBV27	TRBJ2-3	ASSEGLVRGGPTDTQY
TRBV4-1	TRBJ2-7	ASSQDTGSFVQY
TRBV12-3/TRBV12-4	TRBJ1-2	ASSFRGGANYGYT
TRBV6-4	TRBJ2-1	ASSREGPPYNEQF
TRBV12-3/TRBV12-4	TRBJ2-1	ASRPLGRGGYNEQF
TRBV7-9	TRBJ2-1	ASSTYRDEQF
TRBV15	TRBJ1-2	ATSKNSYYGYT
TRBV7-9	TRBJ2-7	ASSFVDYEQY
TRBV6-2/TRBV6-3	TRBJ2-1	ASSPGFNEQF